This T cell receptor (beta chain) was obtained from a study of blood T cell repertoires in COVID-19. Study-level background: Samples of COVID-19 (acute and convalescent) were obtained from the United States, Italy and Spain. Sample material is recorded as cDNA or gDNA derived from T cells, B-cell-depleted T cells, or PBMCs.

Original handling: Cell counts per sample came from amplifying reference gene primers. The assay was immunoSEQ multiplex PCR, and TCRdb's table has in-frame clones only and misses some. V, J and clone size reflect that table, while D and trimming were determined from the DNA. The sample includes some 230,000 clones, approximately 80% of them seen just once. The V and J ends lost 3 bases and 5 bases, in that order; junction bases with no gene match: 9. The CDR3 is 16 residues long. Germline assignment: CDR1 SGDLS and CDR2 YYNGEE. This receptor was identified in a woman in her sixties or seventies who had recovered from COVID-19. V gene TRBV9 combines with J gene TRBJ2-7, with 12 positions matching TRBD1. The sequenced material came from peripheral blood. This chain's CDR3 is CASSAGGGQGANEQYF. The CDR3, as DNA: TGTGCCAGCAGCGCAGGAGGGGGACAGGGGGCAAACGAGCAGTACTTC.